This T cell receptor beta chain appears in the sequencing data of a study of T cell responses to AZD1222 COVID-19 vaccine. The wider study: Timing groups of about 4 and about 12 weeks for second doses were pooled.

With regard to this clone: The antigen remains unidentified.

Clones were sequenced by immunoSEQ multiplex PCR, and TCRdb holds only the in-frame ones, with some missing. The sample holds roughly 100,000 clones, approximately 87% seen once. Findings and caveats of the study: Close to half of all spike-specific TCRs reportedly target regions of the variants that are unmutated. Breadth and depth of Spike-specific TCRs rose after two AZD1222 doses. Just a handful of AZD1222 recipients were seropositive at baseline.

Trimming pared 5 bases from V and 1 base from J, leaving 12 bases between. This CDR3 has 15 residues. Germline assignment: CDR1 SGHTA and CDR2 FQGTGA. This rearrangement joins TRBV7-3 to TRBJ1-5, with a weak D call TRBD1 (6 bases). The TCR was taken from an adult in good health. The source was peripheral blood, collected on day 0 of AZD1222 vaccination. The CDR3 is CASSPRGGSNQPQHF. The CDR3 DNA reads as TGTGCCAGCAGCCCCAGAGGGGGAAGCAATCAGCCCCAGCATTTT.